This note documents a single TCR beta chain sequence. Its antigen is still unknown. Using immunoSEQ multiplex PCR, the repertoire was profiled, and TCRdb retains in-frame clones only, with some absent. Found here are approximately 190,000 clones, 85% to 95% of them singletons; the top ten hold about 1.2%. The CDR3 has 15 residues. Trimming cost V 1 base and J 0 bases, with 8 bases left between them. Looked up from germline, CDR1 is MNHNS and CDR2 is SASEGT. This entry comes from a study of T cell responses to AZD1222 COVID-19 vaccine. Across the study: Some second doses came at about 4 weeks and others at about 12 weeks; these were pooled.

Whole-study results and caveats: When two AZD1222 doses had been given, Spike-specific TCR breadth and depth rose.

The sequence came from an adult in good health. This sample comprised peripheral blood, obtained on day 0 of AZD1222 vaccination. The chain joins TRBV6-1 to TRBJ2-3, with D hard to call. The CDR3 region has the DNA TGTGCCAGCAGTGAAGGGCGAATGAGCACAGATACGCAGTATTTT. Its translation: CASSEGRMSTDTQYF.